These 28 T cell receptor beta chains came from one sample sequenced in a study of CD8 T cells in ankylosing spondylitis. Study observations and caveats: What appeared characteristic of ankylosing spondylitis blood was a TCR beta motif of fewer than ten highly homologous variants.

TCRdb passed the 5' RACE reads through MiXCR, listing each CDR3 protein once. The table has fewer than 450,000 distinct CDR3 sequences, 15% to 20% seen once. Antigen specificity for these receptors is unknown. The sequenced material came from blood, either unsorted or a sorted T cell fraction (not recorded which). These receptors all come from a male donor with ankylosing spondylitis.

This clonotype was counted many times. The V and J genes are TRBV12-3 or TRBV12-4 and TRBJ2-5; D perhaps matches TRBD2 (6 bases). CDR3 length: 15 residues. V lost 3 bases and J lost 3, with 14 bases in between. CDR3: CASSLRGGEEETQYF. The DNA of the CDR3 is TGTGCCAGCAGTTTGCGGGGCGGTGAGGAAGAGACCCAGTACTTC.

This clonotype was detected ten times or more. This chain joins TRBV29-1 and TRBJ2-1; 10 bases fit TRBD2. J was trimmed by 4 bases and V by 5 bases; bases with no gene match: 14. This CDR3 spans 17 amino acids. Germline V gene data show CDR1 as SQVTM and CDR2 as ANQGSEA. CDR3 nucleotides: TGCAGCGTTCCTGGGCTAGCGGGAGCGAGTTGGTACAATGAGCAGTTCTTC. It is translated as CSVPGLAGASWYNEQFF.

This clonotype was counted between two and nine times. CDR3 region: CASSIGLAADTQYF. CDR3 nucleotides: TGTGCCAGTAGTATTGGGCTAGCCGCAGATACGCAGTATTTT. The chain carries TRBV19 and TRBJ2-3; possible D gene TRBD2, 5 bases. Germline lookup yields CDR1 LNHDA and CDR2 SQIVND (reference sequence). The CDR3 is 14 amino acids. The V end was cut by 3 bases, the J end by 4 bases, with 11 bases between.

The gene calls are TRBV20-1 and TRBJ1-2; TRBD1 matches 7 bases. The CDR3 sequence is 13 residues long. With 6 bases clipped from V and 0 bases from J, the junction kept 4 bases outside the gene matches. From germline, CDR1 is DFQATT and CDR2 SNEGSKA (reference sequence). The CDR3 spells CSAPGQSNYGYTF. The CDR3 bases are TGCAGTGCCCCGGGACAGTCTAACTATGGCTACACCTTC.

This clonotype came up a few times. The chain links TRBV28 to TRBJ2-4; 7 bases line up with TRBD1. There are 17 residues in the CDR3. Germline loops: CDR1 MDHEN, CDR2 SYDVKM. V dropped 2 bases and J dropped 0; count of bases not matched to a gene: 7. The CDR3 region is CASSLSGDRLAKNIQYF. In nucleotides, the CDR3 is TGTGCCAGCAGTTTAAGTGGGGACAGACTAGCCAAAAACATTCAGTACTTC.

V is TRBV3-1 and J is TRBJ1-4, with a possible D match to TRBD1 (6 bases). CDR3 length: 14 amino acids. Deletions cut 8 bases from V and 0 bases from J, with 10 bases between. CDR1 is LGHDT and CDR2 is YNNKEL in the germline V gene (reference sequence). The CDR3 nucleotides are TGTGCCAGCGGCCGACAGGCAACTAATGAAAAACTGTTTTTT. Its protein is CASGRQATNEKLFF.

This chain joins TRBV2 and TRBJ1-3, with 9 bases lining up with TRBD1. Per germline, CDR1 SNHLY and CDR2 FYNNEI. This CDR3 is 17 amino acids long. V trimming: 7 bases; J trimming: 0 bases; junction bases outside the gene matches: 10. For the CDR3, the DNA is TGTGCCAGCACCTACGGGGGGACAGGGAGCTCTGGAAACACCATATATTTT. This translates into CASTYGGTGSSGNTIYF. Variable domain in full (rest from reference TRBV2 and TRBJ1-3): EPEVTQTPSHQVTQMGQEVILRCVPISNHLYFYWYRQILGQKVEFLVSFYNNEISEKSEIFDDQFSVERPDGSNFTLKIRSTKLEDSAMYFCASTYGGTGSSGNTIYFGEGSWLTVV.

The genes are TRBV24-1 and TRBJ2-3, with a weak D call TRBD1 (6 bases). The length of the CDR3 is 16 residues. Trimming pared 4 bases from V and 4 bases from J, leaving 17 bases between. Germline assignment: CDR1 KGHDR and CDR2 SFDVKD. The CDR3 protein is CATSDPGTLNPDTQYF. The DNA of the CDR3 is TGTGCCACCAGTGACCCCGGGACACTAAACCCAGATACGCAGTATTTT.

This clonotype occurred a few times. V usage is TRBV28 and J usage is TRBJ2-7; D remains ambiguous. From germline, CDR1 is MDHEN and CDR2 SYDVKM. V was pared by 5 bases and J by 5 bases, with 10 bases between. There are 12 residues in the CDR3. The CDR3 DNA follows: TGTGCCAGCAGTCCTCCTAGGGACGAGCAGTACTTC. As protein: CASSPPRDEQYF.

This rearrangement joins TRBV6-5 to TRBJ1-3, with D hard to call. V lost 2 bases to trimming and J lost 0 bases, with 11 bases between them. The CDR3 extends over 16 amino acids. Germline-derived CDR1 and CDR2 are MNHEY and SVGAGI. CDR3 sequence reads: CASSYERPDSGNTIYF. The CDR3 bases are TGTGCCAGCAGTTACGAAAGACCGGACTCTGGAAACACCATATATTTT.

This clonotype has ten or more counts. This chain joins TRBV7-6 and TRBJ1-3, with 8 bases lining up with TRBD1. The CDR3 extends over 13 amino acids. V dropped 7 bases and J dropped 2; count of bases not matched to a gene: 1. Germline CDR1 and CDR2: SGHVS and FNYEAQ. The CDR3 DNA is TGTGCCAGCATGGGACAGGCTGGAAACACCATATATTTT. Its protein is CASMGQAGNTIYF.

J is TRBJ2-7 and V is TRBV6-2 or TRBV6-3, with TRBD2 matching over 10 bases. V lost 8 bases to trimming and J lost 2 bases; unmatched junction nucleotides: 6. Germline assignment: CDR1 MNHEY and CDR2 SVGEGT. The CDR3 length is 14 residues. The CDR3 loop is CASRGTSAAYEQYF. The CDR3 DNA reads TGTGCCAGCCGGGGGACTAGCGCAGCCTACGAGCAGTACTTC.

The CDR3 protein is CASRMGGGSNQPQHF. CDR3 bases: TGTGCCAGCAGAATGGGTGGTGGAAGCAATCAGCCCCAGCATTTT. The chain joins TRBV6-1 to TRBJ1-5; no clear D. From germline, CDR1 is MNHNS and CDR2 SASEGT. V shed 6 bases and J shed 1 base, with 13 bases lying between them. This CDR3 is 15 amino acids long.

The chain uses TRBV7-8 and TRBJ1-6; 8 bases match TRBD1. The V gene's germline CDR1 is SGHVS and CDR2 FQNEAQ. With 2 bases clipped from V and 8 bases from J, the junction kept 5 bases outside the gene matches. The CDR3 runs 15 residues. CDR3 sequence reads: CASSLYDRGDSPLHF. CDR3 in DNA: TGTGCCAGCAGCTTATATGACAGGGGAGATTCACCCCTCCACTTT.

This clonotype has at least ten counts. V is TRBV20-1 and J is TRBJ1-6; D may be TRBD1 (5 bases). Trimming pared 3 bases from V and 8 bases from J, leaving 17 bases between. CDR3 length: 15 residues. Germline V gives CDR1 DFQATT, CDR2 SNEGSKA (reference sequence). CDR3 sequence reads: CSARAGDGLYSPLHF. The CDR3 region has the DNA TGCAGTGCTAGGGCCGGGGACGGACTTTATTCACCCCTCCACTTT.

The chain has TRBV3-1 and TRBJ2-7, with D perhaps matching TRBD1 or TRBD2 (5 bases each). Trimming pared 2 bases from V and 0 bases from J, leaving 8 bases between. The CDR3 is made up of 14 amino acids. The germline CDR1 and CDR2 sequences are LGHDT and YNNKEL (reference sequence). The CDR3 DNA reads TGTGCCAGCAGCCAAAGGGACGGCTCCTACGAGCAGTACTTC. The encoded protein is CASSQRDGSYEQYF.

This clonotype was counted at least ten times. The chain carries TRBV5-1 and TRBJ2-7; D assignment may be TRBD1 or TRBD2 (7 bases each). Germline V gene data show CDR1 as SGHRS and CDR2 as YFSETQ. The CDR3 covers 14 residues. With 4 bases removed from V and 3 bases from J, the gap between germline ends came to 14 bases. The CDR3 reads CASSRGLAVYEQYF. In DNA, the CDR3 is TGCGCCAGCAGCAGGGGGCTAGCGGTCTACGAGCAGTACTTC. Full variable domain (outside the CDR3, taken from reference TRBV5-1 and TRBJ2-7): KAGVTQTPRYLIKTRGQQVTLSCSPISGHRSVSWYQQTPGQGLQFLFEYFSETQRNKGNFPGRFSGRQFSNSRSEMNVSTLELGDSALYLCASSRGLAVYEQYFGPGTRLTVT.

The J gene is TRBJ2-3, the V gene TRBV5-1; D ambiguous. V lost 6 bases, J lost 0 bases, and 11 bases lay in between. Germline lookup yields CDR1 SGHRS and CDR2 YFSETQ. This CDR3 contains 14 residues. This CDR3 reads CASKQRTSTDTQYF. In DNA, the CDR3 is TGCGCCAGCAAACAACGAACTAGCACAGATACGCAGTATTTT.

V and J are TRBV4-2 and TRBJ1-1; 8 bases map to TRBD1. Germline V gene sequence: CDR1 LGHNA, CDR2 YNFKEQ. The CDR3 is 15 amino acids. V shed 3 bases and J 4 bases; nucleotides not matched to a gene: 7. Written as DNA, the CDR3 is TGTGCCAGCAGCCATTCCGGGACAGGAGGCACTGAAGCTTTCTTT. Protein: CASSHSGTGGTEAFF.

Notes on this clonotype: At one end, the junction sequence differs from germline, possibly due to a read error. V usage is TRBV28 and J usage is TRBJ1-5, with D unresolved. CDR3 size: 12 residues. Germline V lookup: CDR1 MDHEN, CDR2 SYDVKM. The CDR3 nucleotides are TGTGCCAGCAGTTCTGACGTCAGACCGACCGTTTTT. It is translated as CASSSDVRPTVF.

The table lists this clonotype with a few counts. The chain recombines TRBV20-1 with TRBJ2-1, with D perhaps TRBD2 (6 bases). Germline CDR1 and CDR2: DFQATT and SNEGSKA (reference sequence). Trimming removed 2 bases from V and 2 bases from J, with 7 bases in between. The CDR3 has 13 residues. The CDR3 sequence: CSARSGPYNEQFF. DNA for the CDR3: TGCAGTGCTAGAAGCGGGCCCTACAATGAGCAGTTCTTC.

DNA of the CDR3: TGTGCCAGCAGCCACGGGAACAGGGGCGAAAAACTGTTTTTT. Translating it yields CASSHGNRGEKLFF. This chain links TRBV3-1 with TRBJ1-4, with TRBD1 identical over 7 bases. Trimming took 3 bases from V and 8 from J; bases not matched to a gene: 6. Germline CDR1 and CDR2: LGHDT and YNNKEL (reference sequence). This CDR3 region has 14 residues.

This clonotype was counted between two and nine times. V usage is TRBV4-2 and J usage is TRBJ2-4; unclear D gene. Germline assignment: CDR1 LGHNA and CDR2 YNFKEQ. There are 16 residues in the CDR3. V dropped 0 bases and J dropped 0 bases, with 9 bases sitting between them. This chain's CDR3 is CASSQESLGAKNIQYF. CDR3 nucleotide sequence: TGTGCCAGCAGCCAAGAGTCTTTGGGAGCCAAAAACATTCAGTACTTC.

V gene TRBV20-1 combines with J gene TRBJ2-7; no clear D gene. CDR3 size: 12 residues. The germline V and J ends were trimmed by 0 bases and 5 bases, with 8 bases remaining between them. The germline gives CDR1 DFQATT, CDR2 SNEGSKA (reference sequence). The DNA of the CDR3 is TGCAGTGCTAGAGATCGGTCGCACGAGCAGTACTTC. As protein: CSARDRSHEQYF.

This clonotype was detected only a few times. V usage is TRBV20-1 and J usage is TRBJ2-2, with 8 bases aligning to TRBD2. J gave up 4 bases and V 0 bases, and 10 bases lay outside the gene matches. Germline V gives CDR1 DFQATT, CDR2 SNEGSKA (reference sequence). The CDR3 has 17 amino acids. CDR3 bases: TGCAGTGCTAGAGATTGGCGGGGGGCACCCTCCACCGGGGAGCTGTTTTTT. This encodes CSARDWRGAPSTGELFF.

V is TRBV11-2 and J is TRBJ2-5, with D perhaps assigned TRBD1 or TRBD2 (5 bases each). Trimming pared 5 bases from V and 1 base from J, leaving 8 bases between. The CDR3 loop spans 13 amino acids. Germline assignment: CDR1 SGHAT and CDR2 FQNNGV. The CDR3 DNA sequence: TGTGCCAGCAGCATCGGGACCCAAGAGACCCAGTACTTC. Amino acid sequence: CASSIGTQETQYF.

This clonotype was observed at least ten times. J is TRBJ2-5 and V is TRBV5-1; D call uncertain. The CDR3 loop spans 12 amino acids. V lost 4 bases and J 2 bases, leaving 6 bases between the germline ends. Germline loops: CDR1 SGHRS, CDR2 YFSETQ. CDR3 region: CASSMPQETQYF. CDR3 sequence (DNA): TGCGCCAGCAGCATGCCTCAAGAGACCCAGTACTTC.

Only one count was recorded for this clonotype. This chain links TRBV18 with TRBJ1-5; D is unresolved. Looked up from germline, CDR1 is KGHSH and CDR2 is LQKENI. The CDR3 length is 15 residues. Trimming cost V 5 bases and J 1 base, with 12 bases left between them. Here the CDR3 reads CASSNSQLSNQPQHF. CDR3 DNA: TGTGCCAGCTCAAATTCACAGCTCAGCAATCAGCCCCAGCATTTT.